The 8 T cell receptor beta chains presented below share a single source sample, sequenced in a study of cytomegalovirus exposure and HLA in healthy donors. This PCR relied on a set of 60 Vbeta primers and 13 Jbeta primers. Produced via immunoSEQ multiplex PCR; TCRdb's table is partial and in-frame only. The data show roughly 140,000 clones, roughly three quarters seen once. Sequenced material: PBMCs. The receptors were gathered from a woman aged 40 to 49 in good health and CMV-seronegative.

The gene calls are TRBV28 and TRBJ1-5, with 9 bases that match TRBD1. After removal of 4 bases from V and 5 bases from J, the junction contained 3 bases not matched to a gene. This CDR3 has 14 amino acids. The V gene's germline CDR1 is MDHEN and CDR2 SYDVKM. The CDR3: CASSSGQGYQPQHF. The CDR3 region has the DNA TGTGCCAGCAGTTCGGGACAGGGATATCAGCCCCAGCATTTT.

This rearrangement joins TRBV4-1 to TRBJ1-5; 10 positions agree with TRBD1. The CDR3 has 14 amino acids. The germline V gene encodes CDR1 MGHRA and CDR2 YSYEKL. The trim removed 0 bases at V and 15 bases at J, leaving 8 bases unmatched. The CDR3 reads CASSQDVWDRGLHF. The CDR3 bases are TGCGCCAGCAGCCAAGATGTGTGGGACAGGGGCCTGCATTTT.

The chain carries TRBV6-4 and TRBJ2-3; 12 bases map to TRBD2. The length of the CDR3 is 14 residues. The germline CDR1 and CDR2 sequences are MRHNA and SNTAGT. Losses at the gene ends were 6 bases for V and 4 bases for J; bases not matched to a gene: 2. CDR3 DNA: TGTGCCAGCAGACTAGCGGGGGGCGCAGATACGCAGTATTTT. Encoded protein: CASRLAGGADTQYF.

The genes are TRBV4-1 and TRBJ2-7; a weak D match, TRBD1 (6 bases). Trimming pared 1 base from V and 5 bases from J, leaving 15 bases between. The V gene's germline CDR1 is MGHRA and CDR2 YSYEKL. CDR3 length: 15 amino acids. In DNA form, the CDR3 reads TGCGCCAGCAGCCAAGGGGGGCGGCCGAGGGACGAGCAGTACTTC. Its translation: CASSQGGRPRDEQYF.

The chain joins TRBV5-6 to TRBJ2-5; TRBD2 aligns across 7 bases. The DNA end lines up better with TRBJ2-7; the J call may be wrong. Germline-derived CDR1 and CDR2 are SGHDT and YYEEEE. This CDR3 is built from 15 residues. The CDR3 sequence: CASRSLGLSNDEQYF. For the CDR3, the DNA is TGTGCCAGCAGAAGCTTGGGACTAAGTAATGACGAGCAGTACTTC.

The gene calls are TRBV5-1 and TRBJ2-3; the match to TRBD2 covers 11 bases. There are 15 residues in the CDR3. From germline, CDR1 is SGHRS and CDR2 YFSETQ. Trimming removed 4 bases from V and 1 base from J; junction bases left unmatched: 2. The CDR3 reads CASSLLAGGTDTQYF. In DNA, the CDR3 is TGCGCCAGCAGCCTACTAGCGGGAGGCACAGATACGCAGTATTTT. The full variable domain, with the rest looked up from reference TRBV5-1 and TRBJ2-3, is KAGVTQTPRYLIKTRGQQVTLSCSPISGHRSVSWYQQTPGQGLQFLFEYFSETQRNKGNFPGRFSGRQFSNSRSEMNVSTLELGDSALYLCASSLLAGGTDTQYFGPGTRLTVL.

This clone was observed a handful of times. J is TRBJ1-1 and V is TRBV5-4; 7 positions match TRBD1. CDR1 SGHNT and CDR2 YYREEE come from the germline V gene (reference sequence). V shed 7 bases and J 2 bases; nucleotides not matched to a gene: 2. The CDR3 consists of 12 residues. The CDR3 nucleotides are TGTGCCAGCGCAGGGGGAAACACTGAAGCTTTCTTT. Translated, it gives CASAGGNTEAFF. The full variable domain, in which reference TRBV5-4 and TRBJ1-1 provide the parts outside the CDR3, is ETGVTQSPTHLIKTRGQQVTLRCSSQSGHNTVSWYQQALGQGPQFIFQYYREEENGRGNFPPRFSGLQFPNYSSELNVNALELDDSALYLCASAGGNTEAFFGQGTRLTVV.

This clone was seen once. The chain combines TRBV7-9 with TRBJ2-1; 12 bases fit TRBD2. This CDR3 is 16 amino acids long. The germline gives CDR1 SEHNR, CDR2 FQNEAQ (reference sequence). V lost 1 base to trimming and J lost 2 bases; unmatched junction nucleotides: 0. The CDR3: CASSLGTSGTYNEQFF. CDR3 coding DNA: TGTGCCAGCAGCTTAGGGACTAGCGGGACCTACAATGAGCAGTTCTTC.